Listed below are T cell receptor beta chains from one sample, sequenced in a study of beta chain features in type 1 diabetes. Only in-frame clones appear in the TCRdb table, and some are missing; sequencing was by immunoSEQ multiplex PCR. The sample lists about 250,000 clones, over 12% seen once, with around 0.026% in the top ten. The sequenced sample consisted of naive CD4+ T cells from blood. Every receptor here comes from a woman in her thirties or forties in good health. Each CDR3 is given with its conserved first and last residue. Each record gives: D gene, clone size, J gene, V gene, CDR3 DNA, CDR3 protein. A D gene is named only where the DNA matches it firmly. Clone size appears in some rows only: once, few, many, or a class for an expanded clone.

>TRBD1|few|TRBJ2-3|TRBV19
TGTGCCAGTAAATTTAACAGGGGTATCACAGATACGCAGTATTTT
CASKFNRGITDTQYF
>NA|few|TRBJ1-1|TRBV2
TGTGCCAGCAACCCTCGGCCAGGAATGGGTGAAGCTTTCTTT
CASNPRPGMGEAFF
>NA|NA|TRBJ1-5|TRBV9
TGTGCCAGCAGCGTAGACGGAGGCAATCAGCCCCAGCATTTT
CASSVDGGNQPQHF
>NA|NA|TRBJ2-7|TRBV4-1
TGCGCCAGCAGCCAAGGGCCGACAGGAGCCTACGAGCAGTACTTC
CASSQGPTGAYEQYF
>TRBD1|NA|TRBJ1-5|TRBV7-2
TGTGCCAGCAGCTTCGGGACAGGGGGCAGTCAGCCCCAGCATTTT
CASSFGTGGSQPQHF
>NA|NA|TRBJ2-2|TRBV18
TGTGCCAGCTCACCACCGAACGCATGGGGCCTTTCCGGGACCGGGGAGCTGTTTTTT
CASSPPNAWGLSGTGELFF
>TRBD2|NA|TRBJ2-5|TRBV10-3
TGTGCCATCAGTGATGTTATAAAACTAGCGGGGGTCCAAGAGACCCAGTACTTC
CAISDVIKLAGVQETQYF
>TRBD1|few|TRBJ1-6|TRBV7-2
TGTGCCAGCAGCCGCTCCAATTCGGGACAGGGTAATTCACCCCTCCACTTT
CASSRSNSGQGNSPLHF
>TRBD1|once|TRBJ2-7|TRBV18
TGTGCCAGCTCACCCCAGCAGGGGGCCTACGAGCAGTACTTC
CASSPQQGAYEQYF
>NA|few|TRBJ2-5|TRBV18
TGTGCCAGCTCACCTGGAGTTTTGGAGACCCAGTACTTC
CASSPGVLETQYF
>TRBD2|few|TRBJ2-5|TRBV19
TGTGCCAGTAGTACCCAGCGGGGTTGGGTCCAAGAGACCCAGTACTTC
CASSTQRGWVQETQYF
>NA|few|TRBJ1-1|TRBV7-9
TGTGCCAGCAGCTTAGTGGCAAGGAACACTGAAGCTTTCTTT
CASSLVARNTEAFF
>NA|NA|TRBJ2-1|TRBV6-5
TGTGCCAGCGAAAAAGGGGGCAATGAGCAGTTCTTC
CASEKGGNEQFF
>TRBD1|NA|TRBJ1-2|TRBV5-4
TGTGCCAGCAGCTCCCTTTGGGCAGGGGGCAGAGACTATGGCTACACCTTC
CASSSLWAGGRDYGYTF
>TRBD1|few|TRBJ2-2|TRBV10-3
TGTGCCAGCCGGGACAGGGAAAACACCGGGGAGCTGTTTTTT
CASRDRENTGELFF
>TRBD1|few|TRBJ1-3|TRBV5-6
TGTGCCAGCAGCCGGGACAGGGGACCTGGAAACACCATATATTTT
CASSRDRGPGNTIYF
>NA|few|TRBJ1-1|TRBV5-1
TGCGCCAGCAGCTCCCGGGTCTTGAACACTGAAGCTTTCTTT
CASSSRVLNTEAFF
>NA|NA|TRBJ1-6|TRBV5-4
TGTGCCAGCAGCTTGGCATCGGTTGCGAGCTCCTATAATTCACCCCTCCACTTT
CASSLASVASSYNSPLHF
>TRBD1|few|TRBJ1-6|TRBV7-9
TGTGCCAGCAGGGAGACAGGGGGTAATTCACCCCTCCACTTT
CASRETGGNSPLHF
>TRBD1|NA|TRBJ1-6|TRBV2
TGTGCCAGCAGTCCAGCCGGGACAGCAAGGAATTCACCCCTCCACTTT
CASSPAGTARNSPLHF
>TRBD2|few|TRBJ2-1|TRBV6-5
TGTGCCAGCAGTTACCTCAGGGCCGCGGGGGTCAATGAGCAGTTCTTC
CASSYLRAAGVNEQFF
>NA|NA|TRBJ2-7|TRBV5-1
TGCGCCAGCAGCTTGGAACGCTCGGTCACTTCCTACGAGCAGTACTTC
CASSLERSVTSYEQYF
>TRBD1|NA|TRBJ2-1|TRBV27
TGTGCCAGCAGTTTATCCCCGGACAGGGTCGATGAGCAGTTCTTC
CASSLSPDRVDEQFF
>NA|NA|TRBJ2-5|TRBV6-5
TGTGCCAGCAGTTACGCCCTTAGGGTAGCGGAGACCCAGTACTTC
CASSYALRVAETQYF
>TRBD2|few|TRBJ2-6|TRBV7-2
TGTGCCAGCAGCAACCCCTCGGGAGGGGGCTCTGGGGCCAACGTCCTGACTTTC
CASSNPSGGGSGANVLTF
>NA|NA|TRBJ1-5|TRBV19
TGTGCCAGTAGTACGGAGTATTCGCGGAATCAGCCCCAGCATTTT
CASSTEYSRNQPQHF
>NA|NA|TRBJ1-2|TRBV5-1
TGCGCCAGCGGGTTTTCGGGGGCTAACTATGGCTACACCTTC
CASGFSGANYGYTF
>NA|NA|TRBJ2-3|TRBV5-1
TGCGCCAGCAGCTTCCTTTTAAATACGCAGTATTTT
CASSFLLNTQYF
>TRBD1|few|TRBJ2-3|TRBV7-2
TGTGCCAGCAATCTTGGGCAGGGGGCGACAGATACGCAGTATTTT
CASNLGQGATDTQYF
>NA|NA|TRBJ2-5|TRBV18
TGTGCCAGCTCACCATACGGAGAGACCCAGTACTTC
CASSPYGETQYF
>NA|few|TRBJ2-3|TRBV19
TGTGCCAGTAGTCTCCAGAAACCGAGCACAGATACGCAGTATTTT
CASSLQKPSTDTQYF
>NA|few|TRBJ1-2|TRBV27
TGTGCCAGCAGTTTTGGGGCCTCTAACTATGGCTACACCTTC
CASSFGASNYGYTF
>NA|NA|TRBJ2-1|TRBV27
TGTGCCAGCAGTTTACAGGAGGACTCCTACAATGAGCAGTTCTTC
CASSLQEDSYNEQFF
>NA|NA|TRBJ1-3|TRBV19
TGTGCCAGTAGTAAATCAGATACTGGAAACACCATATATTTT
CASSKSDTGNTIYF
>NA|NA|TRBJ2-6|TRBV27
TGTGCCAGCAGTTCCTACTCACAGGGTAGGGGGGCCAACGTCCTGACTTTC
CASSSYSQGRGANVLTF
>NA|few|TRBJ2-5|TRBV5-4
TGTGCCAGCAGCTTGGGGGGGCCGGTTGGGACCCAGTACTTC
CASSLGGPVGTQYF
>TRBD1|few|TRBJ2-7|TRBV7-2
TGTGCCAGCAGCTTCGTGGGACAGGGTGTATACGAGCAGTACTTC
CASSFVGQGVYEQYF
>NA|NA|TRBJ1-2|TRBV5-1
TGCGCCAGCAGCTTGGACGGGGTTCGGGGCTACACCTTC
CASSLDGVRGYTF
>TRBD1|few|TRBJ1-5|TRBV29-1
TGCAGCGTGGCAGACAGGGATAGCAATCAGCCCCAGCATTTT
CSVADRDSNQPQHF
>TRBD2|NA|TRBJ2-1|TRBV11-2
TGTGCCAGCAGCTGGAGGTCCCGGGACTACGACAATGAGCAGTTCTTC
CASSWRSRDYDNEQFF
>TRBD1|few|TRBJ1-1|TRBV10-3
TGTGCCATCAGCTCACAGGGGGGAGAGAAGTCCACTGAAGCTTTCTTT
CAISSQGGEKSTEAFF
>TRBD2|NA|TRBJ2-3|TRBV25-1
TGTGCCAGCTCCCCCATTAGCGGGGGGTTGCAGTATTTT
CASSPISGGLQYF
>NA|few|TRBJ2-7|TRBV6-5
TGTGCCAGCAGCGTTACTAGCTACCCACGAGAGCAGTACTTC
CASSVTSYPREQYF
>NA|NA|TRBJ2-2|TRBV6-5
TGTGCCAGCAGTTCACAGGGGGGGTTGGTGGAGCTGTTTTTT
CASSSQGGLVELFF
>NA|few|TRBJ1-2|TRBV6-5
TGTGCCAGCAGTTACCGGGAAAATGGCTACACCTTC
CASSYRENGYTF
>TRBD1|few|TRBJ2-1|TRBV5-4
TGTGCCAGCAGCGCCGGACAGGGGGAAGGTGAGCAGTTCTTC
CASSAGQGEGEQFF
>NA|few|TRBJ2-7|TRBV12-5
TGTGCTAGTGGTTCATTGAGGGCCCGCTACGAGCAGTACTTC
CASGSLRARYEQYF
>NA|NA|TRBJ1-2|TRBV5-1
TGCGCCAGCAGCTACCGCCCTGCAGGGGCCGATGGCTACACCTTC
CASSYRPAGADGYTF
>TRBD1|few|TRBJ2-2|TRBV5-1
TGCGCCAGCAGCGCCTGGACAGGGGAGGCCGGGGAGCTGTTTTTT
CASSAWTGEAGELFF
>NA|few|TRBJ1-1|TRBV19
TGTGCCAGCGTATCCCAGGGTGGGTACACTGAAGCTTTCTTT
CASVSQGGYTEAFF
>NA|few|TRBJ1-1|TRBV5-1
TGCGCCAGCAGCTTGGAGGACTCCCGAGGGTACACTGAAGCTTTCTTT
CASSLEDSRGYTEAFF
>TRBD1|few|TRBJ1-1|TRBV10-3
TGTGCCATCAGGCGGGACAGCAACACTGAAGCTTTCTTT
CAIRRDSNTEAFF
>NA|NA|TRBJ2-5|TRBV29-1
TGCAGCGTGCGCCCGGTGGACAGATTTCAAGAGACCCAGTACTTC
CSVRPVDRFQETQYF
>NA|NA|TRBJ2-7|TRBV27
TGTGCCAGCAGTTTACGGCAGGGCGTTTACGAGCAGTACTTC
CASSLRQGVYEQYF
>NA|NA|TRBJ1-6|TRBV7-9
TGTGCCAGCAGCTTAGTCGGTGCGGGGGGCTATAATTCACCCCTCCACTTT
CASSLVGAGGYNSPLHF
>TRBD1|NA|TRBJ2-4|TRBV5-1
TGCGCCAGCAGCTTGCCCGGGACAGGGACGAACATTCAGTACTTC
CASSLPGTGTNIQYF
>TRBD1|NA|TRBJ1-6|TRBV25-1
TGTGCCAGCAGTGAAGACAGGGAAAATTCACCCCTCCACTTT
CASSEDRENSPLHF